This TCR beta chain is from a study of response to subunit inactivated influenza vaccine. Notes on the study in general: Every seasonal influenza vaccination brings in few new T cells, the authors suggested.

From the RT-PCR reads, TCRdb called clonotypes with MiXCR, one entry per CDR3 protein. The sample has hundreds of thousands of distinct CDR3 sequences, about 25% seen once. There are a few counts of this clonotype. Antigen: not known. Germline CDR1 and CDR2: MNHEY and SVGAGI. V lost 0 bases, J lost 4 bases, and 3 bases stayed unmatched. The CDR3 consists of 16 residues. The clonotype was recovered from a man in his fifties or sixties who received an inactivated influenza vaccine. The material sequenced was CD4+ T cells sorted from PBMCs, taken about 5 days after vaccination. V usage is TRBV6-5 and J usage is TRBJ1-4; 9 nucleotides align to TRBD1. The CDR3 region has the DNA TGTGCCAGCAGTTACTCTTCGGACAGGGGTAATGAAAAACTGTTTTTT. This encodes CASSYSSDRGNEKLFF.